This T cell receptor beta chain emerged from a study of blood T cell repertoires in COVID-19. About the research overall: Sites in the United States, Italy and Spain provided acute and convalescent COVID-19 samples.

Trimming took off 2 bases at V and 5 bases at J, with 13 bases between the two ends. From germline, CDR1 is ENHRY and CDR2 SYGVKD. The CDR3 sequence is 15 residues long. Per the authors' pipeline: Estimated nucleated cell counts came from reference gene primer amplification. Profiling relied on immunoSEQ multiplex PCR, and the TCRdb table lists in-frame clones only, not all of them. The DNA was the basis for D and trimming; V, J and clone size are from that table. The sample has nearly 35,000 clones, 60% to 80% seen once; the top ten hold less than 9%. This sequence originates from an older woman with acute or convalescent COVID-19. Sequencing input: peripheral blood. This rearrangement joins TRBV10-3 to TRBJ1-5; TRBD1 is a possible D gene (6 bases). CDR3 nucleotide sequence: TGTGCCATCAGTGAGCGGGGGGCAATTGATCAGCCCCAGCATTTT. Residues: CAISERGAIDQPQHF.